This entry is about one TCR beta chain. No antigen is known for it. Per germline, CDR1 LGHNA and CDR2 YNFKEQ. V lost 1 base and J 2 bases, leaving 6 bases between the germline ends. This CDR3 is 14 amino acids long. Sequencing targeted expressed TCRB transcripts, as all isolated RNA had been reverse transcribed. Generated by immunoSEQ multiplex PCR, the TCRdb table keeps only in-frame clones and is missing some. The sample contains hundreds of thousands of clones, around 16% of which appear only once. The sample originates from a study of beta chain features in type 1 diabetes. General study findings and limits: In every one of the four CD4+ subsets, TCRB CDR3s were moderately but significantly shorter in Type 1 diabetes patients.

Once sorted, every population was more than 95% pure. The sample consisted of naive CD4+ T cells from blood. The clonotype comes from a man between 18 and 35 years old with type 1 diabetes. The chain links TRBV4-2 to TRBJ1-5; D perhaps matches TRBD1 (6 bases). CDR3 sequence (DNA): TGTGCCAGCAGCCAAGGACAGGGCAATCAGCCCCAGCATTTT. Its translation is CASSQGQGNQPQHF.